This T cell receptor (beta chain) was found in a study of blood T cell repertoires in COVID-19. Assay: immunoSEQ multiplex PCR; the TCRdb copy retains only in-frame clones and omits some. The table shows 97,000 or so clones, with 90% occurring only once. Comment on this clone: Other DNA sequences within the sample encode an identical CDR3.

Sequenced input: peripheral blood. The clonotype originates from a man aged 55-75 years with acute or convalescent COVID-19.

This chain's CDR3 is CASSLQGDGYTF. In nucleotides, the CDR3 is TGCGCCAGCAGCTTACAAGGGGATGGCTACACCTTC. The V call is TRBV5-1, the J call TRBJ1-2, with a tentative D call TRBD1 (5 bases). V dropped 2 bases and J dropped 6 bases, with 8 bases sitting between them. Germline-derived CDR1 and CDR2 are SGHRS and YFSETQ. The CDR3 runs to 12 residues.